The 10 T cell receptor beta chains given below trace back to one sample, sequenced in a study of cytomegalovirus exposure and HLA in healthy donors. Vbeta (60) and Jbeta (13) primers were used in the PCR. The protocol was immunoSEQ multiplex PCR, while the TCRdb copy is restricted to in-frame clones and leaves out a portion. The table has 95,000 to 150,000 clones, about 80% seen once; the top ten hold around 9.9%. Sequenced: PBMCs. Source of these receptors: a man aged 30-40 years in good health and CMV-seropositive.

This clone came up once. The chain links TRBV30 to TRBJ2-1; 12 nucleotides match TRBD2. V shed 3 bases, J shed 3 bases, and the junction held 9 bases outside the gene matches. This CDR3 is 17 amino acids long. Germline values: CDR1 GTSNPN, CDR2 SVGIG (reference sequence). CDR3 in DNA: TGTGCCTGGAGCGCTATAGGGACTAGCGGGTACTACAATGAGCAGTTCTTC. Amino acid sequence: CAWSAIGTSGYYNEQFF.

V usage is TRBV9 and J usage is TRBJ2-1; 9 bases map to TRBD2. The CDR3 runs 15 residues. V lost 4 bases, J lost 6 bases, and 8 bases stayed unmatched. Looked up from germline, CDR1 is SGDLS and CDR2 is YYNGEE. The CDR3, as DNA: TGTGCCAGCAGCAAGTCCGGGACTAGCTTCAATGAGCAGTTCTTC. It specifies CASSKSGTSFNEQFF.

The chain uses TRBV4-1 and TRBJ2-7; TRBD2 agrees at 12 bases. Trimming removed 5 bases from V and 2 bases from J; junction bases left unmatched: 7. The CDR3 contains 16 residues. Germline CDR1 MGHRA, CDR2 YSYEKL. This CDR3 is CASSLLLAGGAYEQYF. CDR3 bases: TGCGCCAGCAGCTTACTACTAGCGGGAGGCGCCTACGAGCAGTACTTC.

This clone was observed a handful of times. V usage is TRBV11-2 and J usage is TRBJ2-3; 11 bases line up with TRBD2. Germline CDR1 and CDR2: SGHAT and FQNNGV. The V and J ends lost 5 bases and 5 bases, in that order; junction bases with no gene match: 9. The CDR3 has 16 amino acids. CDR3 in amino acids: CASSPLAGGPRDTQYF. CDR3 coding DNA: TGTGCCAGCAGCCCTTTAGCGGGAGGGCCGAGAGATACGCAGTATTTT.

The rearrangement joins TRBV7-9 to TRBJ1-1; 9 nucleotides line up with TRBD1. The V segment lost 5 bases and the J segment 3 bases; nucleotides outside the gene matches: 7. The CDR3 sequence is 15 residues long. The germline gives CDR1 SEHNR, CDR2 FQNEAQ (reference sequence). The CDR3 nucleotides are TGTGCCAGCAGCCCCCGGGACAGGGAAGACACTGAAGCTTTCTTT. Protein: CASSPRDREDTEAFF.

V usage is TRBV6-6 and J usage is TRBJ2-5; D perhaps matches TRBD1 (6 bases). V gave up 6 bases and J gave up 5 bases, with 13 bases separating them. Germline CDR1 reads MNHNY; CDR2 reads SVGAGI (reference sequence). The CDR3 contains 13 residues. For the CDR3, the DNA is TGTGCCAGCAGGACGACAGGCCCGGAGACCCAGTACTTC. Its protein product is CASRTTGPETQYF.

This CDR3 reads CASSAYGTSENNEQFF. The CDR3 coding sequence is TGTGCCAGCAGTGCTTACGGGACTAGCGAGAACAATGAGCAGTTCTTC. The chain has TRBV2 and TRBJ2-1, with TRBD2 identical over 10 bases. The V gene end was trimmed by 4 bases and the J gene end by 5 bases; junction bases not matched to a gene: 8. There are 16 residues in the CDR3. From germline, CDR1 is SNHLY and CDR2 FYNNEI. Full variable domain (rest looked up from reference TRBV2 and TRBJ2-1): EPEVTQTPSHQVTQMGQEVILRCVPISNHLYFYWYRQILGQKVEFLVSFYNNEISEKSEIFDDQFSVERPDGSNFTLKIRSTKLEDSAMYFCASSAYGTSENNEQFFGPGTRLTVL.

The rearrangement joins TRBV28 to TRBJ2-7, with TRBD2 identical over 9 bases. CDR1 and CDR2 from the germline V gene are MDHEN and SYDVKM. V shed 4 bases and J 2 bases; nucleotides not matched to a gene: 6. This CDR3 spans 15 amino acids. The CDR3 coding sequence is TGTGCCAGCAGTTCCATAGCGGGAGTGGCCTACGAGCAGTACTTC. Translating it yields CASSSIAGVAYEQYF.

The chain employs TRBV7-2 and TRBJ1-4, with D possibly TRBD1 on 5 matching bases. In germline, CDR1 is SGHTA, CDR2 FQGNSA. The ends were cut back, 5 bases at V and 15 bases at J, with 13 bases in the middle. CDR3 length: 11 amino acids. DNA of the CDR3: TGTGCCAGCAGCCCCGGTAGGGGTATGTTTTTT. It is translated as CASSPGRGMFF.

The genes are TRBV10-3 and TRBJ2-3; the match to TRBD2 covers 11 bases. Per germline, CDR1 ENHRY and CDR2 SYGVKD. The V segment lost 6 bases and the J segment 5 bases; nucleotides outside the gene matches: 10. This CDR3 is built from 16 residues. The CDR3 region is CAISGLSGRALDTQYF. In DNA, the CDR3 is TGTGCCATCAGCGGACTTAGCGGGAGGGCCCTAGATACGCAGTATTTT.